This T cell receptor (beta chain) emerged from a study of blood T cells in healthy people across ages. Whole-study results and caveats: Samples with more naive T cells showed higher observed beta diversity.

Trimming cost V 5 bases and J 1 base, with 11 bases left between them. CDR1 ENHRY and CDR2 SYGVKD come from the germline V gene. The CDR3 contains 14 residues. On this clonotype itself: Its target is not known.

A second 7 to 11 cycle PCR used barcoded and J-beta primers. A single record per CDR3 protein comes from TCRdb applying MiXCR to the 5' RACE reads. The data show some 730,000 distinct CDR3 sequences, about a fifth seen once. Sequenced input: blood. The gene calls are TRBV10-3 and TRBJ1-1; D is ambiguous. The receptor's source is a man between 65 and 85 years old in good health. CDR3 nucleotide sequence: TGTGCCATCAGTCCCTTGGACGGGAACACTGAAGCTTTCTTT. The encoded protein is CAISPLDGNTEAFF.